Each of the 11 T cell receptor beta chains below was sequenced from the same sample in a study of blood T cells in healthy people across ages. PCR was performed a second time for roughly 7 to 12 cycles using a sample-barcoded 5' primer and a J-beta primer mix. TCRdb processed the 5' RACE reads anew with MiXCR; each CDR3 protein has one entry. The table records around 800,000 distinct CDR3 sequences, approximately 55% of them present only once. Input material: blood. The receptors here all came from an elderly man in good health.

The V and J genes are TRBV9 and TRBJ2-3; TRBD1 matches at 9 bases. Germline V gene lookup returns CDR1 SGDLS and CDR2 YYNGEE. V lost 3 bases and J lost 14; bases outside the gene matches: 16. There are 15 residues in the CDR3. The CDR3 DNA sequence: TGTGCCAGCAGCGGCTCCGGGACAGGGCGCAGATACGCGTATTTT. This encodes CASSGSGTGRRYAYF.

V and J are TRBV6-1 and TRBJ2-1, with TRBD2 matching over 8 bases. The CDR3 is 12 amino acids. V lost 2 bases and J lost 15; bases outside the gene matches: 6. In germline, CDR1 is MNHNS, CDR2 SASEGT. The chain's CDR3 is CASSELGTRWFF. CDR3 in DNA: TGTGCCAGCAGTGAACTGGGGACTAGGTGGTTCTTC.

The gene calls are TRBV5-4 and TRBJ2-5; TRBD1 aligns across 8 bases. The J call may be in error: the DNA end matches TRBJ2-7 better. This CDR3 is built from 15 residues. The V gene's germline CDR1 is SGHNT and CDR2 YYREEE (reference sequence). CDR3: CASSQDRAPVFEQYF. CDR3 DNA: TGTGCCAGCAGCCAGGACAGGGCTCCCGTGTTCGAGCAGTACTTC.

A few counts support this clonotype. The chain links TRBV4-1 to TRBJ2-2, with D hard to call. Germline V gene lookup returns CDR1 MGHRA and CDR2 YSYEKL. V lost 0 bases and J 5 bases, leaving 10 bases between the germline ends. CDR3 size: 15 residues. CDR3 bases: TGCGCCAGCAGCCAAGAAGCCAGACGAACCGGGGAGCTGTTTTTT. Protein: CASSQEARRTGELFF.

V usage is TRBV24-1 and J usage is TRBJ2-5; D gene ambiguous. Looked up from germline, CDR1 is KGHDR and CDR2 is SFDVKD. The V gene lost 3 bases and the J gene lost 2 bases, with 12 bases spanning the gap. The CDR3 length is 15 residues. CDR3 region: CATSDVRGLQETQYF. The CDR3, as DNA: TGTGCCACCAGTGATGTTAGAGGCCTTCAAGAGACCCAGTACTTC.

V usage is TRBV30 and J usage is TRBJ1-5; D is unclear. Germline values: CDR1 GTSNPN, CDR2 SVGIG (reference sequence). The length of the CDR3 is 13 residues. Trimming removed 1 base at V and 6 bases at J, with 10 bases between. The CDR3 coding sequence is TGTGCCTGGAGTGCGGGAGGCAGTCAGCCCCAGCATTTT. Amino acid sequence: CAWSAGGSQPQHF. Using reference TRBV30 and TRBJ1-5 for the parts outside the CDR3, the full variable domain is SQTIHQWPATLVQPVGSPLSLECTVEGTSNPNLYWYRQAAGRGLQLLFYSVGIGQISSEVPQNLSASRPQDRQFILSSKKLLLSDSGFYLCAWSAGGSQPQHFGDGTRLSIL.

This clonotype appeared many times. V is TRBV29-1 and J is TRBJ2-7, with TRBD1 identical over 8 bases. The junction had 8 bases not matched to a gene; V was cut back by 2 bases and J by 5 bases. This CDR3 has 14 amino acids. The germline CDR1 and CDR2 sequences are SQVTM and ANQGSEA. The CDR3 DNA reads as TGCAGCGTTGAAAGGGGCAGGGGGCTCAACGAGCAGTACTTC. Translation gives CSVERGRGLNEQYF.

This chain connects TRBV29-1 to TRBJ2-1; D not certain. The V gene lost 1 base and the J gene lost 7 bases, with 5 bases spanning the gap. CDR1 SQVTM and CDR2 ANQGSEA come from the germline V gene. The CDR3 consists of 11 residues. The CDR3 coding sequence is TGCAGCGTTGAAGGGCAGAATGAGCAGTTCTTC. Protein: CSVEGQNEQFF.

There are a few counts of this clonotype. This rearrangement joins TRBV7-9 to TRBJ2-2, with 7 bases that match TRBD2. Germline assignment: CDR1 SEHNR and CDR2 FQNEAQ (reference sequence). This CDR3 region has 14 residues. Germline trimming cut 4 bases from V and 9 bases from J; bases unmatched to any gene: 8. Here the CDR3 DNA reads TGTGCCAGCAGCTCGTTGGGGGGGACCCGGGAGCTGTTTTTT. It translates to CASSSLGGTRELFF.

This clonotype occurred many times. The rearrangement uses TRBV29-1 and TRBJ2-5; D is ambiguous. V lost 6 bases to trimming and J lost 2 bases, with 4 bases between them. Germline CDR1 is SQVTM and CDR2 is ANQGSEA. The CDR3 spans 10 residues. The CDR3, as DNA: TGCAGCGTCGCTCAAGAGACCCAGTACTTC. Amino acids: CSVAQETQYF. The full variable domain, with the rest looked up from reference TRBV29-1 and TRBJ2-5, is SAVISQKPSRDICQRGTSLTIQCQVDSQVTMMFWYRQQPGQSLTLIATANQGSEATYESGFVIDKFPISRPNLTFSTLTVSNMSPEDSSIYLCSVAQETQYFGPGTRLLVL.

V gene TRBV7-9 combines with J gene TRBJ2-7; no reliable D call. Between the trimmed V and J ends, which lost 3 bases and 3 bases, there was a span of 15 bases. Per the germline V gene, CDR1 is SEHNR and CDR2 is FQNEAQ (reference sequence). The CDR3 runs 15 residues. The CDR3 coding sequence is TGTGCCAGCAGCTTCGGCGGCCCAAGTGGCTACGAGCAGTACTTC. As protein: CASSFGGPSGYEQYF.